A single sample is the source of the 2 T cell receptor beta chains below, sequenced in a study of breast tumors, draining lymph nodes, adjacent tissues. The lymph nodes were axillary draining lymph nodes from breast cancer patients. TCRdb called the multiplex PCR reads again in MiXCR, with one record for every CDR3 protein. The sample records 90,000 to 120,000 distinct CDR3 sequences, approximately 21% being singletons. The source material was axillary lymph node tissue. The receptors shown here come from a female donor with breast cancer. Some clones in this sample may be carry-over from other donors' samples.

V gene TRBV6-5 combines with J gene TRBJ2-1; 9 bases align to TRBD2. With 0 bases clipped from V and 0 bases from J, the junction kept 6 bases outside the gene matches. CDR1 is MNHEY and CDR2 is SVGAGI in the germline V gene. The CDR3 covers 18 residues. The CDR3 coding sequence is TGTGCCAGCAGTTACTCGAGCGGGACTAGCTCCTCCTACAATGAGCAGTTCTTC. Protein: CASSYSSGTSSSYNEQFF.

Concerning this clonotype: This may come from a read error, since a much larger clone is one base off. The rearrangement uses TRBV5-8 and TRBJ2-3; TRBD2 is a possible D gene (6 bases). This CDR3 has 13 amino acids. CDR1 and CDR2 from the germline V gene are SGHTS and YDEGEE. Deletions cut 6 bases from V and 8 bases from J, with 16 bases between. CDR3 in amino acids: CASILGGAGTQYF. DNA of the CDR3: TGTGCCAGCATCCTCGGCGGGGCAGGTACGCAGTATTTT.